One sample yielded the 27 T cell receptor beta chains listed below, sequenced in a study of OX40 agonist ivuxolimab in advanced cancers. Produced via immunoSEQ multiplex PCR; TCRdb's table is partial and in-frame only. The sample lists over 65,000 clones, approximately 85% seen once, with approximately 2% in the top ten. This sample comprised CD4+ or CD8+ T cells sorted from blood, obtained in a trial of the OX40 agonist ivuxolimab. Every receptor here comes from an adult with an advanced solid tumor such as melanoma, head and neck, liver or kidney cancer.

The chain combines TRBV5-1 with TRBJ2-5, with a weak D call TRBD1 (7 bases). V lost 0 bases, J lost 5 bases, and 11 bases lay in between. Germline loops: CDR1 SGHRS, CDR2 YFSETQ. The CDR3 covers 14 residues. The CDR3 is CASSLETGRETQYF. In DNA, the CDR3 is TGCGCCAGCAGCTTGGAGACAGGGAGGGAGACCCAGTACTTC.

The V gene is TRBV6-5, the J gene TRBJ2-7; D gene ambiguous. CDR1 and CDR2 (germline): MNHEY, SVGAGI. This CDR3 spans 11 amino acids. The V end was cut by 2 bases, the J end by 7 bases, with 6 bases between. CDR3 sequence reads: CASSYGIEQYF. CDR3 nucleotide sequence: TGTGCCAGCAGTTACGGCATTGAGCAGTACTTC.

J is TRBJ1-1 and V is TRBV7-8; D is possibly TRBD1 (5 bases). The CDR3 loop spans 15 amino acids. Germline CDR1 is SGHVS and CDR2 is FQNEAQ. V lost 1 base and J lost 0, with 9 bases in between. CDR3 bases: TGTGCCAGCAGCTTAGTTAGGGGCCTGAACACTGAAGCTTTCTTT. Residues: CASSLVRGLNTEAFF.

CDR3 region: CATSREGWQQDEKLFF. The CDR3 DNA follows: TGTGCCACCAGCAGAGAGGGTTGGCAGCAGGATGAAAAACTGTTTTTT. The chain employs TRBV15 and TRBJ1-4; D is unclear. Trimming removed 0 bases from V and 6 bases from J, with 14 bases in between. Germline CDR1 reads LNHNV; CDR2 reads YYDKDF (reference sequence). This CDR3 region has 16 residues.

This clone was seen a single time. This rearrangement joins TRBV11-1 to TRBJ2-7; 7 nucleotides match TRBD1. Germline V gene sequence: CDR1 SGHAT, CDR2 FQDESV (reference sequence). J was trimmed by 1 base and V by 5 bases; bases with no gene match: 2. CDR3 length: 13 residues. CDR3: CASSVGQSYEQYF. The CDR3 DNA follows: TGTGCCAGCAGCGTGGGACAGTCCTACGAGCAGTACTTC.

DNA for the CDR3: TGTGCCAGCAGCTTGGTGGGGGGTCGAAGCTATGGCTACACCTTC. This gives the protein CASSLVGGRSYGYTF. The chain is built from TRBV5-4 and TRBJ1-2, with a weak D call TRBD1 (5 bases). Trimming removed 0 bases at V and 4 bases at J, with 13 bases between. The CDR3 consists of 15 residues. The germline CDR1 and CDR2 sequences are SGHNT and YYREEE (reference sequence).

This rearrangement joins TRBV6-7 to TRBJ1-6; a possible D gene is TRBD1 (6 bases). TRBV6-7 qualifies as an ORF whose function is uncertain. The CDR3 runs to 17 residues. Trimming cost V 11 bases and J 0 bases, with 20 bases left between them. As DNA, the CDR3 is TGTGCCGCGGGCCGAGGGGGTAAGGGCTCCTATAATTCACCCCTCCACTTT. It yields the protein CAAGRGGKGSYNSPLHF.

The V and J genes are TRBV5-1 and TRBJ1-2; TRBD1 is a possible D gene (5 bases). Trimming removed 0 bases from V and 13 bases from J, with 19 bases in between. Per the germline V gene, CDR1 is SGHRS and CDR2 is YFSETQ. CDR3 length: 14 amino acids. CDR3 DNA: TGCGCCAGCAGCTTGGGGACGGGGGAGATGGATCTCACCTTC. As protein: CASSLGTGEMDLTF.

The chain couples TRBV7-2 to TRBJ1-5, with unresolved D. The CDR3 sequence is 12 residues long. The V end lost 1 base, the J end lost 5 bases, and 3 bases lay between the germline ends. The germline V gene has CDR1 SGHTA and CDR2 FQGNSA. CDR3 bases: TGTGCCAGCAGCTTAGTTTATCAGCCCCAGCATTTT. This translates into CASSLVYQPQHF.

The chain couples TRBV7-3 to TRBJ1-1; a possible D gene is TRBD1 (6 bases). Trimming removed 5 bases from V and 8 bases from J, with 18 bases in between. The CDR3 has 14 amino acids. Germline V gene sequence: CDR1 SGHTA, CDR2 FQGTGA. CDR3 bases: TGTGCCAGCAGCCTCGACAGGCTTTCACGCGAAGCTTTCTTT. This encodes CASSLDRLSREAFF.

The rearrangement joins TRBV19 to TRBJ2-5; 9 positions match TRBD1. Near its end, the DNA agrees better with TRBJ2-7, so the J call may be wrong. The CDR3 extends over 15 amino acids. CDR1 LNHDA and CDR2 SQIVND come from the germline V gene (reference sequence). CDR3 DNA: TGTGCCAGTAGTCTTCCGGGACAGGGAAAAGGCGAGCAGTACTTC. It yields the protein CASSLPGQGKGEQYF.

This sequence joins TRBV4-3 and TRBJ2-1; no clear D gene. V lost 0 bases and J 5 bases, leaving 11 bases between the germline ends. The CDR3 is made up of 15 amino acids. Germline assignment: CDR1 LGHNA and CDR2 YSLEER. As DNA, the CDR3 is TGCGCCAGCAGCCAAGAGAGGTTACCTAACAATGAGCAGTTCTTC. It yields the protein CASSQERLPNNEQFF.

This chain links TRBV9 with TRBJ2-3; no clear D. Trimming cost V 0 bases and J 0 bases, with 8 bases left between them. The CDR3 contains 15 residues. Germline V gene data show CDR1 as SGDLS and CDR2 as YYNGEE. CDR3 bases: TGTGCCAGCAGCGTAGCTACGACTAGCACAGATACGCAGTATTTT. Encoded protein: CASSVATTSTDTQYF.

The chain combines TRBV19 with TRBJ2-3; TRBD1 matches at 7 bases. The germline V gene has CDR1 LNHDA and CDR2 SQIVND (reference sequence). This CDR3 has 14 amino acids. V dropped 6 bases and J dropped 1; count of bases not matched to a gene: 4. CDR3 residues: CASSDRARTDTQYF. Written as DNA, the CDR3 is TGTGCCAGTAGCGACAGGGCCCGCACAGATACGCAGTATTTT.

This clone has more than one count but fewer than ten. The CDR3 reads CASSQSGKGYGYTF. In nucleotides, the CDR3 is TGTGCCAGCTCACAGTCGGGGAAGGGCTATGGCTACACCTTC. The chain uses TRBV18 and TRBJ1-2; D unresolved. Germline V lookup: CDR1 KGHSH, CDR2 LQKENI. The CDR3 covers 14 residues. The germline V and J ends were trimmed by 4 bases and 4 bases, with 13 bases remaining between them.

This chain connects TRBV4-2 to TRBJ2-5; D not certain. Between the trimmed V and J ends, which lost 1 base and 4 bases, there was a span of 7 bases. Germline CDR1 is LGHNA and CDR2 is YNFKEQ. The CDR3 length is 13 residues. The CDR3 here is CASSQGFLETQYF. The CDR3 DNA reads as TGTGCCAGCAGCCAAGGGTTTTTAGAGACCCAGTACTTC.

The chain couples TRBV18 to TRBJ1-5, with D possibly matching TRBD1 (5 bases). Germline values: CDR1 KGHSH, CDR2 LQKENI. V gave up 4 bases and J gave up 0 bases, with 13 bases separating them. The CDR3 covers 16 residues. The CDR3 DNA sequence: TGTGCCAGCTCACGCGATCGGACACCTAGCAATCAGCCCCAGCATTTT. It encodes CASSRDRTPSNQPQHF.

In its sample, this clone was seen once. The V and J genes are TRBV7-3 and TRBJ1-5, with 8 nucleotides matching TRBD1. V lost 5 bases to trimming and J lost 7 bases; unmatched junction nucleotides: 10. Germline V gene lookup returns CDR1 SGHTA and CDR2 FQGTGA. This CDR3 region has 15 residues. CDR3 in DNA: TGTGCCAGCAGCCAAGACAGGGGAGGAGGACAGCCCCAGCATTTT. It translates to CASSQDRGGGQPQHF. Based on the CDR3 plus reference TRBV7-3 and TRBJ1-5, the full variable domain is GAGVSQTPSNKVTEKGKYVELRCDPISGHTALYWYRQSLGQGPEFLIYFQGTGAADDSGLPNDRFFAVRPEGSVSTLKIQRTERGDSAVYLCASSQDRGGGQPQHFGDGTRLSIL.

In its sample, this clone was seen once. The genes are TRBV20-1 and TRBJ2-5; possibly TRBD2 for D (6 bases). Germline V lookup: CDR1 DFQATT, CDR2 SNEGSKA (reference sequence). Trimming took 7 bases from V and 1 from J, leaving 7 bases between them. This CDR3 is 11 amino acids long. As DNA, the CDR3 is TGCAGTGACGGGAGCCAAGAGACCCAGTACTTC. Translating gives CSDGSQETQYF.

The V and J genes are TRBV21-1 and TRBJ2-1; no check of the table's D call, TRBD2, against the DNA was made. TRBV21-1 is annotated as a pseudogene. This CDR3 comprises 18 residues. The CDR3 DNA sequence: TGTGCCAGCAGCAAAAGTCTAGCGGGAGGGATCTCCTACAATGAGCAGTTCTTC. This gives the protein CASSKSLAGGISYNEQFF.

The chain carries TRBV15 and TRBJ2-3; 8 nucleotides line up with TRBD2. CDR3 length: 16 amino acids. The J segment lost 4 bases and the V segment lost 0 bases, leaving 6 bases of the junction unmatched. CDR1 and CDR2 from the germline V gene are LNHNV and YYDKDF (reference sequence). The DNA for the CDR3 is TGTGCCACCAGCAGAGATGGGACTAGTTCGGCAGATACGCAGTATTTT. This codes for CATSRDGTSSADTQYF.

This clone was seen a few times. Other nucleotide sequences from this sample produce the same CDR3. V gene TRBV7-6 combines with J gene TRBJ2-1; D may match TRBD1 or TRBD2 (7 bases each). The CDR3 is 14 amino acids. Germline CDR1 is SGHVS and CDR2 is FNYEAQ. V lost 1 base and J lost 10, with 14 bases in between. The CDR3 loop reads CASSLVRQGGEQFF. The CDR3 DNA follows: TGTGCCAGCAGCTTAGTTCGACAGGGAGGGGAGCAGTTCTTC.

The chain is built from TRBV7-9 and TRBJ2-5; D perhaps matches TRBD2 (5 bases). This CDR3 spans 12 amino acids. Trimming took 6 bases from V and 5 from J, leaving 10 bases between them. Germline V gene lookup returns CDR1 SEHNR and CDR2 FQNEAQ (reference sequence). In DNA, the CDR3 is TGTGCCAGCAGACTAGGTGGGGAGACCCAGTACTTC. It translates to CASRLGGETQYF.

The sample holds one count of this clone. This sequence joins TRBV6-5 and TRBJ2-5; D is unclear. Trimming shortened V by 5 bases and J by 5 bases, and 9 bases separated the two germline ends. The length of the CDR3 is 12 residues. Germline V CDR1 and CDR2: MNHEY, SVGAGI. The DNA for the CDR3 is TGTGCCAGCAGTGAAGCAAGGGAGACCCAGTACTTC. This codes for CASSEARETQYF.

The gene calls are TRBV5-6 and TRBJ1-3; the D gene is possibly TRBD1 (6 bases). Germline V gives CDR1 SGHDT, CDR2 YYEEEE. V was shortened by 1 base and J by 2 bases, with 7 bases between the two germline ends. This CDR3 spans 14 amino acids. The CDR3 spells CASSLRGPGNTIYF. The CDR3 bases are TGTGCCAGCAGCTTGCGGGGGCCTGGAAACACCATATATTTT.

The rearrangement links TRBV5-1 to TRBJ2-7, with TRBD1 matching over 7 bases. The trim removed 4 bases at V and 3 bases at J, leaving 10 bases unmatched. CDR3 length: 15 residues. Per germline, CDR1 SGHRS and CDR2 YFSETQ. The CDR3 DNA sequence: TGCGCCAGCAGCCGTACAGGGGATCAGGGCTACGAGCAGTACTTC. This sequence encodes CASSRTGDQGYEQYF.

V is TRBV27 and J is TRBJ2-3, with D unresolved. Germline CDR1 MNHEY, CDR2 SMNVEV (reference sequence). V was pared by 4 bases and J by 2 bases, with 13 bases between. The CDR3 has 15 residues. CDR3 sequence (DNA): TGTGCCAGCAGTTCATACACGGTAGTCACAGATACGCAGTATTTT. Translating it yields CASSSYTVVTDTQYF.